The clone carrying this TCR beta chain was observed many times. The antigen is undetermined. TCRdb re-clonotyped the PCR reads via MiXCR. This table has approximately 82,000 clones, under 15% appearing once. Germline V gene data show CDR1 as LNHDA and CDR2 as SQIVND (reference sequence). The V and J ends lost 5 bases and 4 bases respectively, with 17 bases between them. The CDR3 is 15 residues long. These data originate in a study of metastatic and nonmetastatic thyroid tumors. All patients reached thyroid surgery having received no treatment beforehand. Findings and caveats of the study: The study reportedly found significantly higher TCR beta diversity in malignant thyroid tumors than benign nodules, in blood and tumor.

The TCR sequence derives from a female donor with papillary thyroid cancer or a benign thyroid nodule (not recorded which). Some clones in this sample may be carry-over from other donors' samples. The gene calls are TRBV19 and TRBJ1-2, with TRBD1 as a possible D gene (5 bases). Material: tumor tissue. The CDR3 is CASSPSGPRGYGYTF. The CDR3 DNA reads TGTGCCAGTAGTCCATCTGGCCCGAGGGGCTATGGCTACACCTTC.